This T cell receptor beta chain was captured in a study of cytotoxic CD8 clonotypes in ibrutinib-treated CLL. Depth targeted 1 in 200,000 to 1 in 1 million T cells, averaging 10x coverage per clonotype. Clones were read by immunoSEQ multiplex PCR, and TCRdb kept only the in-frame ones, dropping some. The sample contains some 350,000 clones, roughly 71% of which appear only once. Germline CDR1 reads SGHTA; CDR2 reads FQGNSA. Trimming shortened V by 2 bases and J by 6 bases, and 7 bases separated the two germline ends. This CDR3 region has 12 residues. Study outcomes and limitations: At baseline, clonality was higher than in age-matched healthy donors and correlated with CD8+ counts. The study found clonality rose at ibrutinib response, then fell toward baseline at progression.

With respect to this clone: What it binds is unknown.

This TCR derives from a human donor with chronic lymphocytic leukemia. The input for sequencing was PBMCs, taken after 36 months of ibrutinib treatment. The J gene is TRBJ1-1, the V gene TRBV7-2; no firm D call. CDR3 in amino acids: CASSLQGSEAFF. The DNA of the CDR3 is TGTGCCAGCAGCTTACAAGGTTCTGAAGCTTTCTTT.